These T cell receptor beta chains were read from a single sample in a study of neurological immune-mediated disorders. TCRdb re-called the 5' RACE reads with MiXCR, one entry per CDR3 protein. The profile shows 15,000 to 20,000 distinct CDR3 sequences, roughly 10% of them singletons. Sequencing was done on a sample of CD8+ T cells from blood. Source of these receptors: a woman aged 50 to 60 in good health. CDR3s include the opening cysteine and the closing phenylalanine or tryptophan. The D gene is left open where the match is weak. Part of the rows lack a size; the others show once, few, many or a class for expanded clones.

cdr3_aa cdr3_nt d_call v_call clone_size j_call cdr3_length
CVSSLGGVSSYEQYF TGTGTCAGCAGTTTAGGGGGGGTTTCAAGCTACGAGCAGTACTTC - TRBV12-3/TRBV12-4 - TRBJ2-7 15
CASSYLTLRTRPGPNEKLFF TGCGCCAGCAGCTACTTGACTCTCCGGACACGCCCGGGCCCCAATGAAAAACTGTTTTTT - TRBV5-1 - TRBJ1-4 20
CASSPETSDPTDTQYF TGTGCCAGCAGCCCCGAGACTAGCGACCCCACAGATACGCAGTATTTT TRBD2 TRBV3-1 many TRBJ2-3 16
CASSPDRARTEAFF TGTGCCAGCAGTCCGGACAGGGCGAGGACTGAAGCTTTCTTT TRBD1 TRBV28 many TRBJ1-1 14
CAWSEVGAPYEQYF TGTGCCTGGAGTGAGGTCGGGGCCCCCTACGAGCAGTACTTC - TRBV30 many TRBJ2-7 14
CASSDLDSYEQYF TGCGCCAGCAGCGACCTGGACAGCTACGAGCAGTACTTC - TRBV5-1 many TRBJ2-7 13
CASSPPRGEQYF TGTGCCAGCAGCCCCCCCCGGGGGGAGCAGTACTTC - TRBV7-9 many TRBJ2-7 12
CASSQENRLNTEAFF TGCGCCAGCAGCCAAGAAAACAGATTGAACACTGAAGCTTTCTTT - TRBV4-3 many TRBJ1-1 15
CSVEDTSRNEQFF TGCAGCGTTGAAGATACCTCGCGGAATGAGCAGTTCTTC - TRBV29-1 many TRBJ2-1 13
CSVVDPRALEQYF TGCAGCGTTGTGGACCCCCGGGCCCTCGAGCAGTACTTC - TRBV29-1 many TRBJ2-7 13
CASSLGQGGYYEQYF TGTGCCAGCAGCTTAGGACAGGGTGGTTACTACGAGCAGTACTTC TRBD1 TRBV7-6 many TRBJ2-7 15
CASSLAGGHGGELFF TGTGCCAGCAGTTTGGCGGGGGGGCATGGCGGGGAGCTGTTTTTT TRBD2 TRBV12-3/TRBV12-4 many TRBJ2-2 15
CASSFYICSARSGTGTNYGYTF - - TRBV5-8 - TRBJ1-2 22
CSAGWEDTQYF TGCAGCGCCGGGTGGGAAGATACGCAGTATTTT - TRBV29-1 - TRBJ2-3 11
CASSLDRGRGWNTGELFF TGTGCCAGCAGTTTAGACAGGGGGCGTGGATGGAACACCGGGGAGCTGTTTTTT TRBD1 TRBV27 - TRBJ2-2 18
CASSLRSGGAAGELFF TGTGCCAGCAGTTTAAGGAGCGGGGGGGCCGCCGGGGAGCTGTTTTTT TRBD2 TRBV27 many TRBJ2-2 16
CSASGAGGSSNEQFF TGCAGTGCTAGCGGAGCGGGAGGGTCGAGCAATGAGCAGTTCTTC TRBD2 TRBV20-1 many TRBJ2-1 15
CSARDLYGYTF TGCAGTGCTAGAGATCTGTATGGCTACACCTTC - TRBV20-1 - TRBJ1-2 11
CASRGYDEQFF TGCGCCAGCAGGGGGTACGATGAGCAGTTCTTC - TRBV4-1 many TRBJ2-1 11
CSARDTKLAGLYEQYF TGCAGTGCTAGAGATACAAAACTAGCGGGCCTCTACGAGCAGTACTTC TRBD2 TRBV20-1 - TRBJ2-7 16
CASSLAGLPPDEQYF TGTGCCAGCAGCTTAGCGGGGCTCCCCCCAGACGAGCAGTACTTC - TRBV7-2 once TRBJ2-7 15
CASSQRQGQNIQYF TGTGCCAGCAGCCAAAGACAGGGACAAAACATTCAGTACTTC TRBD1 TRBV5-5 - TRBJ2-4 14
CASSLSSGQGLNTEAFF TGCGCCAGCAGCTTGAGTTCGGGACAGGGGTTAAACACTGAAGCTTTCTTT TRBD1 TRBV5-1 many TRBJ1-1 17
CSARERGEQYF TGCAGTGCTAGAGAAAGGGGCGAGCAGTACTTC - TRBV20-1 many TRBJ2-7 11
CATSFGSGNEQFF TGTGCCACCAGTTTTGGGAGTGGCAATGAGCAGTTCTTC - TRBV15 many TRBJ2-1 13
CAWSVRRRFYGYTF TGTGCCTGGAGTGTAAGGCGGCGTTTCTATGGCTACACCTTC - TRBV30 many TRBJ1-2 14
CASSLGARAGEQYF TGCGCCAGCAGCTTGGGGGCCAGGGCGGGCGAGCAGTACTTC - TRBV5-1 many TRBJ2-7 14
CASTQTPGGYTF TGTGCCAGCACCCAGACCCCCGGAGGCTACACCTTC - TRBV4-2 many TRBJ1-2 12